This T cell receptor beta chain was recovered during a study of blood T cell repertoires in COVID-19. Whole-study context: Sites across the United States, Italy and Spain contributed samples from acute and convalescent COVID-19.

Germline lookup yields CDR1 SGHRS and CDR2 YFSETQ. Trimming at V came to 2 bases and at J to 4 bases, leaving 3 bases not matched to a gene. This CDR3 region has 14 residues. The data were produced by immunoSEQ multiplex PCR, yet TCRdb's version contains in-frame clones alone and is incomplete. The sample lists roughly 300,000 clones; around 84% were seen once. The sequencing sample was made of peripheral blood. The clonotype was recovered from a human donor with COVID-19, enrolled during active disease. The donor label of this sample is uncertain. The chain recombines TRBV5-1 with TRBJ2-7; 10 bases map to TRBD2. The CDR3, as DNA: TGCGCCAGCAGCTTCGGGACTAGCGCATACGAGCAGTACTTC. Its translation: CASSFGTSAYEQYF. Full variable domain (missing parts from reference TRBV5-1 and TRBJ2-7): KAGVTQTPRYLIKTRGQQVTLSCSPISGHRSVSWYQQTPGQGLQFLFEYFSETQRNKGNFPGRFSGRQFSNSRSEMNVSTLELGDSALYLCASSFGTSAYEQYFGPGTRLTVT.